The entry below describes one TCR beta chain. The entry originates in a study of shared clonotypes between healthy human individuals. This CDR3 contains 16 residues. Germline assignment: CDR1 LGHNA and CDR2 YNFKEQ. V trimming: 0 bases; J trimming: 6 bases; junction bases outside the gene matches: 7. Adult Caucasians living in Nashville, Tennessee made up all of the donors. Only in-frame clones appear in the TCRdb table, and some are missing; sequencing was by immunoSEQ multiplex PCR. The sample holds hundreds of thousands of clones, around 80% seen once. The V gene is TRBV4-2, the J gene TRBJ2-3, with 9 bases fitting TRBD2. This sequence originates from a middle-aged woman in good health. Some clones in this sample may be carry-over from other donors' samples. Sequenced material: PBMCs. CDR3 sequence: CASSQESSGSVDTQYF. CDR3 bases: TGTGCCAGCAGCCAAGAGAGTAGCGGGAGCGTGGATACGCAGTATTTT.